The T cell receptor beta chain described here comes from a study of blood T cell repertoires in COVID-19. Study at large: Sites in the United States, Italy and Spain provided acute and convalescent COVID-19 samples.

Clones were read by immunoSEQ multiplex PCR, and TCRdb kept only the in-frame ones, dropping some. Among more than 25,000 clones listed, around nine tenths were seen once. The CDR3 totals 13 residues. Per germline, CDR1 SGHNT and CDR2 YENEEA. Trimming took 5 bases from V and 4 from J, leaving 8 bases between them. This clonotype originated in a man in his fifties with active COVID-19. The V gene is TRBV11-3, the J gene TRBJ2-2; D uncertain. The sample was peripheral blood. The CDR3 reads CASSPHPTGELFF. For the CDR3, the DNA is TGTGCCAGCAGCCCCCATCCCACCGGGGAGCTGTTTTTT.